This T cell receptor (beta chain) comes out of a study of vaccination effects on CD4 cells after COVID-19. V lost 3 bases and J lost 3; bases outside the gene matches: 6. The CDR3 covers 15 residues. CDR1 SGHTA and CDR2 FQGTGA come from the germline V gene. Comments on this clone: Its antigen is not known.

Peptide-pool stimulation followed by sequencing identified expanded antigen-specific CD4+ clonotypes in the ViraFEST assay. Researchers isolated CD4+ T cells once 9 to 11 days of culture had elapsed. The repertoire was sequenced with immunoSEQ multiplex PCR; TCRdb's copy has only in-frame clones and lacks some. There are 50,000 to 65,000 clones in the sample; 80% occur only once, and roughly 2.2% lies in the top ten. The sample in question was CD4+ T cells from PBMCs cultured with HCoV-229E spike peptides, obtained before COVID-19 vaccination. The rearrangement uses TRBV7-3 and TRBJ1-2; 8 bases align to TRBD1. This clonotype originated in a human donor who received a COVID-19 vaccine. The CDR3 sequence is CASSLGGQEDYGYTF. CDR3 nucleotides: TGTGCCAGCAGCTTGGGGGGACAGGAGGACTATGGCTACACCTTC.